The rows below give T cell receptor beta chains drawn from one sample of a study of blood T cell repertoires in COVID-19. The method was immunoSEQ multiplex PCR; TCRdb's version includes in-frame clones alone and lacks a portion of them. The table has 30,000 to 40,000 clones, roughly 86% seen once. Input material: peripheral blood. The source is a man older than 75 with active or convalescent COVID-19. The CDR3 runs from the conserved cysteine through the conserved F or W. The D gene is left open where the match is weak. Expanded clones get a size class; other rows say once, few or many, or leave the size out.

v_gene	j_gene	abundance	d_gene	len	CDR3aa	CDR3nt
TRBV3-1/TRBV3-2	TRBJ2-3	-	-	15	CASSQGGSGTDTQYF	TGTGCCAGCAGCCAAGGTGGGAGCGGCACAGATACGCAGTATTTT
TRBV27	TRBJ2-7	-	-	13	CASSSTPLRAQYF	TGTGCCAGCAGTTCCACCCCCCTACGAGCGCAGTACTTC
TRBV4-1	TRBJ2-7	-	TRBD2	16	CASSPEDSGTAYEQYF	TGCGCCAGCAGCCCCGAGGATAGCGGGACGGCTTACGAGCAGTACTTC
TRBV29-1	TRBJ2-7	-	TRBD1	12	CSGTGGSAEQYF	TGCAGCGGGACAGGGGGGTCAGCCGAGCAGTACTTC
TRBV27	TRBJ2-3	-	-	14	CASSFNRARDTQYF	TGTGCCAGCAGTTTTAACAGGGCGAGAGATACGCAGTATTTT
TRBV6-5	TRBJ2-7	-	-	14	CASRTGTRSYEQYF	TGTGCCAGCAGAACCGGGACTCGCTCCTACGAGCAGTACTTC
TRBV24-1	TRBJ2-3	-	-	16	CATSDPDRLGPDTQYF	TGTGCCACCAGTGACCCCGACAGGCTAGGACCAGATACGCAGTATTTT
TRBV18	TRBJ2-1	-	TRBD1	16	CASSPLGTGVYNEQFF	TGTGCCAGCTCACCCCTTGGGACAGGGGTCTACAATGAGCAGTTCTTC
TRBV5-1	TRBJ2-5	-	TRBD2	17	CASSSSPSGGDQETQYF	TGCGCCAGCAGCTCCTCCCCTAGCGGGGGGGACCAAGAGACCCAGTACTTC
TRBV7-9	TRBJ2-7	-	-	12	CASSPSSYEQYF	TGTGCCAGCAGCCCGAGCTCCTACGAGCAGTACTTC
TRBV15	TRBJ2-1	-	TRBD2	15	CATSRDSGGHNEQFF	TGTGCCACCAGCAGAGATTCGGGAGGCCACAATGAGCAGTTCTTC
TRBV2	TRBJ1-5	-	TRBD1	16	CASSGSPQGANQPQHF	TGTGCCAGCAGCGGATCGCCACAGGGGGCAAATCAGCCCCAGCATTTT
TRBV6-2/TRBV6-3	TRBJ2-6	few	-	16	CASSYRGYGGANVLTF	TGTGCCAGCAGTTATAGGGGGTATGGAGGGGCCAACGTCCTGACTTTC
TRBV5-1	TRBJ2-1	-	-	16	CASSSGESLRYNEQFF	TGCGCCAGCAGCTCCGGCGAGAGCTTGAGGTACAATGAGCAGTTCTTC
TRBV11-2	TRBJ2-4	-	-	14	CASSSRIAKNIQYF	TGTGCCAGCAGCTCTAGGATAGCCAAAAACATTCAGTACTTC
TRBV28	TRBJ2-7	-	TRBD2	14	CASSDPGLGYEQYF	TGTGCCAGCAGCGACCCGGGACTAGGCTACGAGCAGTACTTC
TRBV11-2	TRBJ1-1	-	TRBD1	13	CASSSRTGREAFF	TGTGCCAGCAGCTCAAGGACAGGAAGAGAAGCTTTCTTT
TRBV4-2	TRBJ2-1	once	-	15	CASSVSRSSYNEQFF	TGTGCCAGCAGCGTTAGCCGGAGCTCCTACAATGAGCAGTTCTTC
TRBV5-1	TRBJ2-7	-	TRBD1	16	CASSLGGDSFPYEQYF	TGCGCCAGCAGCCTTGGTGGGGACAGCTTCCCCTACGAGCAGTACTTC
TRBV15	TRBJ1-6	-	TRBD1	15	CATSRRGTGGSPLHF	TGTGCCACCAGCAGGAGGGGGACAGGCGGTTCACCCCTCCACTTT